This T cell receptor beta chain came from a study of cytotoxic CD8 clonotypes in ibrutinib-treated CLL. The CDR3 extends over 12 amino acids. V gave up 0 bases and J gave up 9 bases; unmatched junction bases: 3. From germline, CDR1 is SGHKS and CDR2 YYEKEE (reference sequence). This clone has a handful of counts. Sequencing used immunoSEQ multiplex PCR; TCRdb keeps in-frame clones, though not all of them. The sample has roughly 56,000 clones; approximately 71% are singletons. The receptor was isolated from a human donor with chronic lymphocytic leukemia. The V call is TRBV5-5, the J call TRBJ2-7, with 7 bases aligning to TRBD1. The specimen was PBMCs, collected after 12 months of ibrutinib treatment. The CDR3 spells CASSLEGGWQYF. The CDR3 DNA follows: TGTGCCAGCAGCTTGGAAGGGGGCTGGCAGTACTTC.